The source of this TCR beta chain is a study of blood T cell repertoires in COVID-19. Study-wide background: Sites across the United States, Italy and Spain contributed samples from acute and convalescent COVID-19. From T cells, B-cell-depleted T cells, or PBMCs came the material, which was cDNA or gDNA.

As processed by the authors: For nucleated cells, counts were estimated from reference gene primer amplification. This table comes from immunoSEQ multiplex PCR, and its TCRdb copy is limited to in-frame clones, with some not included. The V and J calls and clone size are taken from that table; D and trimming were inferred from the DNA. Of tens of thousands of clones in the sample, approximately 72% were seen once. The sample taken for sequencing was peripheral blood. The source is an elderly woman with acute or convalescent COVID-19.

In DNA, the CDR3 is TGTGCCAGCAGCTTACTTCCAGGGGGCGCGGTCTGGGCCAACGTCCTGACTTTC. Translation: CASSLLPGGAVWANVLTF. This chain joins TRBV7-2 and TRBJ2-6; TRBD1 aligns across 8 bases. CDR1 is SGHTA and CDR2 is FQGNSA in the germline V gene. This CDR3 region has 18 residues. The V gene end was trimmed by 2 bases and the J gene end by 5 bases; junction bases not matched to a gene: 11.